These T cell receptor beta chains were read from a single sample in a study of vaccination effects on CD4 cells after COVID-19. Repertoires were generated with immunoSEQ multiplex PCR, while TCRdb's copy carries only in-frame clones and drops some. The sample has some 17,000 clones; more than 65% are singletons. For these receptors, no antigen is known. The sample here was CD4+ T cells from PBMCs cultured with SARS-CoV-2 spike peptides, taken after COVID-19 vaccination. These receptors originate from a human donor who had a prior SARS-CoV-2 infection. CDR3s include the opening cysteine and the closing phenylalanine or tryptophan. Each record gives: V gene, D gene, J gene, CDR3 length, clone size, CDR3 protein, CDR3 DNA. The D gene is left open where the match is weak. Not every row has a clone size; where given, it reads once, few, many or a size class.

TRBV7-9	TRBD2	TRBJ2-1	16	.	CASSQGLAFSYNEQFF	TGTGCCAGCAGCCAAGGACTAGCGTTTTCCTACAATGAGCAGTTCTTC
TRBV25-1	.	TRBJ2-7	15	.	CASSDSKLGGVEQYF	TGTGCCAGCAGTGATTCAAAATTGGGAGGAGTGGAGCAGTACTTC
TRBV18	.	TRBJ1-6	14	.	CASSGANYNSPLHF	TGTGCCAGCTCGGGGGCGAACTATAATTCACCCCTCCACTTT
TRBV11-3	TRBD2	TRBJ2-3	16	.	CASSGRLAGVEDTQYF	TGTGCCAGCAGCGGGAGACTAGCGGGAGTGGAAGATACGCAGTATTTT
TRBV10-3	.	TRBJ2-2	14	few	CAISPIDQTGELFF	TGTGCCATCAGTCCCATCGACCAAACCGGGGAGCTGTTTTTT
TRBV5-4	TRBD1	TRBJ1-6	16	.	CASSSGGTGNNSPLHF	TGTGCCAGCAGCTCCGGAGGGACAGGGAATAATTCACCCCTCCACTTT
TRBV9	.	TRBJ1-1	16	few	CASSVARARKNTEAFF	TGTGCCAGCAGCGTAGCGCGGGCGCGGAAGAACACTGAAGCTTTCTTT
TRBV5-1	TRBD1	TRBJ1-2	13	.	CASSLEGAEGYTF	TGCGCCAGCAGCTTGGAGGGGGCGGAAGGCTACACCTTC
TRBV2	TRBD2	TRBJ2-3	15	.	CASSARLAPTDTQYF	TGTGCCAGCAGTGCAAGACTAGCCCCCACAGATACGCAGTATTTT
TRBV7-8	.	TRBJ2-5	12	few	CASSRSQETQYF	TGTGCCAGCAGCAGAAGCCAAGAGACCCAGTACTTC
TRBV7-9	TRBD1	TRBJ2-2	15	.	CASSLTGKVSGELFF	TGTGCCAGCAGCTTGACAGGGAAGGTCTCCGGGGAGCTGTTTTTT
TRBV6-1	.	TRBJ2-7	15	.	CASSEPLHGSGEQYF	TGTGCCAGCAGTGAACCCCTCCATGGGTCAGGCGAGCAGTACTTC
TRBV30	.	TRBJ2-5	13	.	CAWSVWGTETQYF	TGTGCCTGGAGTGTTTGGGGAACGGAGACCCAGTACTTC
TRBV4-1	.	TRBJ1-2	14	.	CASSRRVDNYGYTF	TGCGCCAGCAGCCGCCGGGTCGACAACTATGGCTACACCTTC
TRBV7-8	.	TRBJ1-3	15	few	CASSLMGLSGNTIYF	TGTGCCAGCAGCTTAATGGGACTCTCTGGAAACACCATATATTTT
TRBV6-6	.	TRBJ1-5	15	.	CASTEPDSVNQPQHF	TGTGCCAGCACCGAACCCGACAGTGTCAATCAGCCCCAGCATTTT
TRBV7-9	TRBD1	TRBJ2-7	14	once	CASREGQGSLEQYF	TGTGCCAGCAGGGAGGGACAGGGGTCCCTCGAGCAGTACTTC
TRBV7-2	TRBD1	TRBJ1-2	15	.	CASSLARTGVYGYTF	TGTGCCAGCAGCTTAGCGCGAACAGGGGTGTATGGCTACACCTTC
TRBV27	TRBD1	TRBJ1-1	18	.	CASGTGGRLGYLNTEAFF	TGTGCCAGCGGGACAGGGGGTCGCCTGGGGTACCTGAACACTGAAGCTTTCTTT
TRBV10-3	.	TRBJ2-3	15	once	CAISVGGIGTDTQYF	TGTGCCATCAGTGTGGGCGGGATTGGTACAGATACGCAGTATTTT
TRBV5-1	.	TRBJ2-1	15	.	CASSADTPAYNEQFF	TGCGCCAGCAGCGCGGACACCCCAGCCTACAATGAGCAGTTCTTC
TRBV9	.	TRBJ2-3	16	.	CASSVPLAASTDTQYF	TGTGCCAGCAGCGTTCCGCTAGCAGCTAGCACAGATACGCAGTATTTT
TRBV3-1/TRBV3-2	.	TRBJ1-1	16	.	CASSQDIGGANTEAFF	TGTGCCAGCAGCCAAGATATTGGGGGTGCGAACACTGAAGCTTTCTTT
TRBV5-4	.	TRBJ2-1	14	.	CASSLPSSYNEQFF	TGTGCCAGCAGCTTACCTAGCTCCTACAATGAGCAGTTCTTC
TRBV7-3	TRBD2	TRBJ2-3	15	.	CASSDRTSGTDTQYF	TGTGCCAGCAGCGACCGGACTAGCGGCACAGATACGCAGTATTTT
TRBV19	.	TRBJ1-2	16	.	CASSIDRRTQGYGYTF	TGTGCCAGTAGTATAGATCGAAGGACGCAAGGCTATGGCTACACCTTC